This T cell receptor beta chain was obtained from a study of OX40 agonist ivuxolimab in advanced cancers. Study details: Partial responses, seen in three patients, involved one hepatocellular carcinoma and two cutaneous melanomas.

TCRdb's copy holds only in-frame clones and misses some; the assay was immunoSEQ multiplex PCR. The table records some 70,000 clones, about 91% of them present only once. Blood specimens came from baseline, cycle 4 day 1, and cycle 7 day 1. The V gene lost 8 bases and the J gene lost 10 bases, with 25 bases spanning the gap. Looked up from germline, CDR1 is MNHNS and CDR2 is SASEGT. The CDR3 runs 15 residues. The TCR comes from an adult with an advanced solid tumor such as melanoma, head and neck, liver or kidney cancer. The chain couples TRBV6-1 to TRBJ2-3; D remains unclear. Source: CD4+ or CD8+ T cells sorted from blood, taken in a trial of the OX40 agonist ivuxolimab. The CDR3: CASRRNTDPSSAQYF. The CDR3 DNA reads as TGTGCCAGCCGCAGAAACACAGACCCTTCCAGTGCGCAGTATTTT.